This is a list of T cell receptor beta chains from one sample in a study of PD-1 blockade in classical Hodgkin lymphoma. Clones were sequenced by immunoSEQ multiplex PCR, and TCRdb holds only the in-frame ones, with some missing. Here the sample spans 90,000 to 100,000 clones, around 80% being singletons. Sequenced material: peripheral blood mononuclear cells (PBMCs), taken before the fourth cycle of nivolumab. These receptors were collected from a human donor with classical Hodgkin lymphoma. Each CDR3 is given with its conserved first and last residue. D genes are given only for firm matches. Clone size is given for some rows only: seen once, a few or many times, or a class if the clone is expanded.

clone_size	d_call	j_call	v_call	cdr3_aa	cdr3_nt
.	TRBD1	TRBJ1-1	TRBV5-4	CASSPPTGAVAEAFF	TGTGCCAGCAGCCCACCGACAGGGGCAGTAGCTGAAGCTTTCTTT
.	TRBD2	TRBJ2-3	TRBV9	CASSVASGDADTQYF	TGTGCCAGCAGCGTTGCCAGCGGGGACGCAGATACGCAGTATTTT
.	TRBD1	TRBJ1-2	TRBV6-5	CASSGGQGAFYGYTF	TGTGCCAGCAGTGGTGGACAGGGGGCATTCTATGGCTACACCTTC
few	.	TRBJ1-1	TRBV9	CASSGQRNTEAFF	TGTGCCAGCAGTGGACAGCGGAACACTGAAGCTTTCTTT
.	.	TRBJ2-3	TRBV19	CASSIGTEFYTQYF	TGTGCCAGTAGTATAGGGACAGAGTTTTATACGCAGTATTTT
.	.	TRBJ2-1	TRBV11-3	CASSLGGGGEQFF	TGTGCCAGCAGCTTAGGTGGGGGCGGTGAGCAGTTCTTC
.	.	TRBJ1-1	TRBV7-9	CASSLPRLTEAFF	TGTGCCAGCAGCTTACCGAGGCTCACTGAAGCTTTCTTT
.	.	TRBJ2-3	TRBV11-2	CASLGTDTQYF	TGTGCCAGCCTGGGCACAGATACGCAGTATTTT
.	TRBD1	TRBJ2-7	TRBV6-5	CASSYRTGTHEQYF	TGTGCCAGCAGTTACCGGACAGGGACCCACGAGCAGTACTTC
.	.	TRBJ1-2	TRBV2	CASTKTGGVYGYTF	TGTGCCAGCACTAAGACAGGAGGAGTTTATGGCTACACCTTC
.	TRBD2	TRBJ2-3	TRBV2	CASSSLPGLATDTQYF	TGTGCCAGCAGCTCCCTCCCGGGACTAGCTACAGATACGCAGTATTTT
.	.	TRBJ2-7	TRBV29-1	CSVGASSAYEQYF	TGCAGCGTTGGGGCTAGCTCTGCCTACGAGCAGTACTTC
.	TRBD1	TRBJ2-1	TRBV29-1	CSVETDRGQFF	TGCAGCGTTGAGACCGACAGGGGGCAGTTCTTC
.	.	TRBJ2-2	TRBV19	CASSKGPVVGGNTGELFF	TGTGCCAGTAGTAAGGGGCCCGTTGTCGGAGGGAACACCGGGGAGCTGTTTTTT
.	.	TRBJ2-1	TRBV7-2	CASSLVRDSQFF	TGTGCCAGCAGCTTAGTCCGGGACTCCCAGTTCTTC
.	TRBD1	TRBJ1-4	TRBV18	CASSPGTGANEKLFF	TGTGCCAGCTCACCAGGGACAGGGGCGAATGAAAAACTGTTTTTT
.	.	TRBJ1-1	TRBV18	CASSPAVSQAFF	TGTGCCAGCTCACCGGCGGTGAGTCAAGCTTTCTTT
.	.	TRBJ1-2	TRBV9	CASSGDTKLNYGYTF	TGTGCCAGCAGCGGGGACACAAAATTGAACTATGGCTACACCTTC
.	.	TRBJ1-1	TRBV6-5	CASSYSTAAKPEAFF	TGTGCCAGCAGTTACTCTACCGCGGCAAAACCTGAAGCTTTCTTT
.	.	TRBJ2-1	TRBV5-1	CASSLQGPREQFF	TGCGCCAGCAGCTTACAGGGTCCAAGGGAGCAGTTCTTC
.	TRBD2	TRBJ2-1	TRBV5-1	CASSSGTSGIYNEQFF	TGCGCCAGCAGCTCGGGGACTAGCGGGATCTACAATGAGCAGTTCTTC
.	.	TRBJ2-6	TRBV14	CASSHRSGANVLTF	TGTGCCAGCAGCCACCGCTCTGGGGCCAACGTCCTGACTTTC
.	.	TRBJ1-3	TRBV9	CASSVGGTGNTIYF	TGTGCCAGCAGCGTAGGGGGAACTGGAAACACCATATATTTT
.	.	TRBJ1-2	TRBV7-8	CASSLGSYGYTF	TGTGCCAGCAGCTTAGGGAGCTATGGCTACACCTTC
.	.	TRBJ2-7	TRBV5-1	CASSLFAGRTYEQYF	TGCGCCAGCAGCTTATTTGCCGGGAGAACCTACGAGCAGTACTTC
.	.	TRBJ2-5	TRBV25-1	CASSVPGQETQYF	TGTGCCAGCAGTGTCCCAGGGCAAGAGACCCAGTACTTC
.	TRBD1	TRBJ1-1	TRBV19	CASSGTGLTEAFF	TGTGCCAGTAGCGGGACAGGGCTCACTGAAGCTTTCTTT
.	TRBD2	TRBJ2-1	TRBV6-6	CASSYSPSGGIF	TGTGCCAGCAGTTACTCTCCTAGCGGGGGTATCTTC
few	TRBD2	TRBJ2-1	TRBV4-1	CASSQDRSGGPWNEQFF	TGCGCCAGCAGCCAAGATCGGAGCGGGGGGCCTTGGAATGAGCAGTTCTTC
.	.	TRBJ1-2	TRBV6-1	CASSEYTASYGYTF	TGTGCCAGCAGTGAGTATACAGCCTCCTATGGCTACACCTTC
.	TRBD1	TRBJ2-1	TRBV5-1	CASRSPRTGHGDEQFF	TGCGCCAGCAGGTCACCCCGGACAGGGCATGGGGATGAGCAGTTCTTC
few	TRBD1	TRBJ1-6	TRBV7-9	CASSLTGDNSPLHF	TGTGCCAGCAGCTTAACAGGGGATAATTCACCCCTCCACTTT
.	.	TRBJ2-5	TRBV29-1	CSVVGSEVGETQYF	TGCAGCGTTGTCGGGAGTGAAGTTGGAGAGACCCAGTACTTC
.	.	TRBJ2-7	TRBV7-2	CASSPPKLDEQYF	TGTGCCAGCAGCCCCCCGAAGTTGGACGAGCAGTACTTC
.	.	TRBJ2-3	TRBV5-1	CASSLGLGADTQYF	TGCGCCAGCAGCTTGGGGTTAGGTGCAGATACGCAGTATTTT
once	.	TRBJ1-2	TRBV10-3	CAISGSGVVYGYTF	TGTGCCATCAGCGGGAGTGGGGTGGTTTATGGCTACACCTTC
.	.	TRBJ2-3	TRBV5-4	CASSLATTASSTDTQYF	TGTGCCAGCAGCTTGGCCACGACAGCCTCTAGCACAGATACGCAGTATTTT
.	.	TRBJ1-2	TRBV6-5	CASSGDIYYGYTF	TGTGCCAGCAGTGGAGACATATACTATGGCTACACCTTC
.	.	TRBJ1-6	TRBV12-5	CASGLRQGASPLHF	TGTGCTAGTGGTTTGAGGCAGGGCGCTTCACCCCTCCACTTT
.	.	TRBJ2-7	TRBV18	CASSPSGRIYEQYF	TGTGCCAGCTCACCGTCGGGACGGATCTACGAGCAGTACTTC
.	.	TRBJ1-4	TRBV21-1	CASSTGDANEKLFF	TGTGCCAGCAGCACAGGGGACGCTAATGAAAAACTGTTTTTT
.	TRBD1	TRBJ2-7	TRBV6-5	CASSYSGTGVREQYF	TGTGCCAGCAGTTATAGCGGGACAGGGGTCAGGGAGCAGTACTTC
.	.	TRBJ2-7	TRBV19	CASTPGLLGEQYF	TGTGCCAGTACACCGGGCCTACTGGGCGAGCAGTACTTC
.	.	TRBJ2-1	TRBV20-1	CSAQLLGEQFF	TGCAGTGCCCAACTGTTAGGGGAGCAGTTCTTC
.	.	TRBJ2-5	TRBV11-3	CASSSSTGEETQYF	TGTGCCAGCAGCTCCTCGACTGGGGAAGAGACCCAGTACTTC
once	.	TRBJ1-2	TRBV4-2	CASSQAATVNYGYTF	TGTGCCAGCAGCCAAGCCGCGACAGTGAACTATGGCTACACCTTC
.	.	TRBJ1-5	TRBV6-6	CASSYTANQPQHF	TGTGCCAGCAGTTATACAGCCAATCAGCCCCAGCATTTT
.	TRBD1	TRBJ1-2	TRBV18	CASSPPGTQGNYGYTF	TGTGCCAGCTCACCACCTGGGACACAGGGGAACTATGGCTACACCTTC
.	.	TRBJ1-1	TRBV2	CASSEGLGLNTEAFF	TGTGCCAGCAGTGAGGGTTTAGGCCTGAACACTGAAGCTTTCTTT
.	.	TRBJ1-3	TRBV15	CATSRGVSGNTIYF	TGTGCCACCAGCAGAGGGGTGTCTGGAAACACCATATATTTT
.	.	TRBJ1-2	TRBV6-6	CASSRISGTPYGYTF	TGTGCCAGCAGTAGGATATCGGGGACTCCCTATGGCTACACCTTC
.	TRBD2	TRBJ2-5	TRBV7-3	CASSLQAGGWETQYF	TGTGCCAGCAGCTTACAAGCGGGAGGGTGGGAGACCCAGTACTTC
.	TRBD2	TRBJ2-1	TRBV5-8	CASSVASGPYNEQFF	TGTGCCAGCAGCGTGGCTAGCGGGCCATACAATGAGCAGTTCTTC
.	TRBD1	TRBJ2-5	TRBV4-2	CASSQGPGQGTETQYF	TGTGCCAGCAGCCAAGGACCGGGACAGGGTACGGAGACCCAGTACTTC
.	.	TRBJ1-1	TRBV2	CASSDQGIMNTEAFF	TGTGCCAGCAGTGACCAGGGGATAATGAACACTGAAGCTTTCTTT